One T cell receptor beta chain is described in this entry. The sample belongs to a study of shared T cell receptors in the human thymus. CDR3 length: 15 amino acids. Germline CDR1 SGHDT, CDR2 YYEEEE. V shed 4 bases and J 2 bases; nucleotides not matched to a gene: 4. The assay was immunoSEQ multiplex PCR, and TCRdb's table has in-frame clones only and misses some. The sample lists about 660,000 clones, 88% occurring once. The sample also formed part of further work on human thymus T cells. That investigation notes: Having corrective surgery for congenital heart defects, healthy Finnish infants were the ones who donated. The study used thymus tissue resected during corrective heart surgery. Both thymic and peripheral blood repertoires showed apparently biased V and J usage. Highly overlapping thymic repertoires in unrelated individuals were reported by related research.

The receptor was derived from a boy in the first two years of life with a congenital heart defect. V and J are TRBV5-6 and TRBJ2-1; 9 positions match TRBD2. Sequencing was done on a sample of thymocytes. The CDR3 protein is CASSAGTSPYNEQFF. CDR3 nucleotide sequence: TGTGCCAGCAGCGCCGGGACTAGCCCCTACAATGAGCAGTTCTTC.